This passage covers 30 T cell receptor beta chains from one sample sequenced in a study of response to subunit inactivated influenza vaccine. TCRdb analysed the RT-PCR reads with MiXCR anew, one entry per CDR3 protein. The sample includes about 650,000 distinct CDR3 sequences, about 15% of them seen just once. The sample was PBMCs from blood, taken approximately 12 days after vaccination. Every receptor here comes from a man in his fifties or sixties who received an inactivated influenza vaccine.

J is TRBJ2-7 and V is TRBV7-9; D is ambiguous. Trimming pared 5 bases from V and 7 bases from J, leaving 21 bases between. This CDR3 contains 15 residues. The V gene's germline CDR1 is SEHNR and CDR2 FQNEAQ (reference sequence). The CDR3 nucleotides read TGTGCCAGCAGCAAAAGCTTTGCCTTAACCCGGGAGCAGTACTTC. The encoded protein is CASSKSFALTREQYF.

In its sample, this clonotype was seen a few times. The chain couples TRBV12-3 or TRBV12-4 to TRBJ1-3; weak D call: TRBD1 (5 bases). The CDR3 has 15 residues. V lost 3 bases and J lost 4, with 13 bases in between. The CDR3 spells CASSFGQGAGNTIYF. In DNA form, the CDR3 reads TGTGCCAGCAGTTTTGGGCAGGGCGCCGGAAACACCATATATTTT.

The rearrangement uses TRBV6-2 or TRBV6-3 and TRBJ2-6; perhaps TRBD1 as D (6 bases). This CDR3 comprises 17 residues. CDR1 and CDR2 (germline): MNHEY, SVGEGT. Trimming took off 7 bases at V and 0 bases at J, with 16 bases between the two ends. CDR3 residues: CASIRPGQRSGANVLTF. CDR3 nucleotide sequence: TGTGCCAGCATACGTCCAGGACAGCGCTCTGGGGCCAACGTCCTGACTTTC.

This clonotype has only a few counts. This chain connects TRBV28 to TRBJ2-7, with 12 nucleotides matching TRBD2. There are 15 residues in the CDR3. Germline V gene sequence: CDR1 MDHEN, CDR2 SYDVKM. J was trimmed by 4 bases and V by 8 bases; bases with no gene match: 9. CDR3 coding DNA: TGTGCCAGCGGCCCACTAGCGGGAGGACCGTACGAGCAGTACTTC. Translation: CASGPLAGGPYEQYF.

The J gene is TRBJ2-7, the V gene TRBV7-8; D remains unclear. The germline CDR1 and CDR2 sequences are SGHVS and FQNEAQ. V was clipped by 2 bases and J by 12 bases, with 8 bases between them. CDR3 length: 10 residues. CDR3: CASSLTKLYF. DNA for the CDR3: TGTGCCAGCAGCTTAACAAAGCTGTACTTC. Full variable domain (rest looked up from reference TRBV7-8 and TRBJ2-7): GAGVSQSPRYKVAKRGQDVALRCDPISGHVSLFWYQQALGQGPEFLTYFQNEAQLDKSGLPSDRFFAERPEGSVSTLKIQRTQQEDSAVYLCASSLTKLYFGPGTRLTVT.

The chain recombines TRBV7-6 with TRBJ2-7, with D tentatively TRBD2 (6 bases). The germline V gene encodes CDR1 SGHVS and CDR2 FNYEAQ. The ends were cut back, 3 bases at V and 4 bases at J, with 13 bases in the middle. There are 14 residues in the CDR3. The CDR3 loop reads CASSFAGTSYEQYF. The CDR3 region has the DNA TGTGCCAGCAGCTTCGCGGGAACCTCTTACGAGCAGTACTTC.

This clonotype appeared many times. V is TRBV2 and J is TRBJ2-7; 7 bases are a match to TRBD1. Germline V gene data show CDR1 as SNHLY and CDR2 as FYNNEI. V gave up 5 bases and J gave up 0 bases; unmatched junction bases: 4. CDR3 size: 14 residues. The CDR3 sequence is CASSPGTASYEQYF. The CDR3 DNA is TGTGCCAGCAGTCCCGGGACAGCCTCCTACGAGCAGTACTTC.

This rearrangement joins TRBV20-1 to TRBJ1-5; D gene uncertain. Germline V gene sequence: CDR1 DFQATT, CDR2 SNEGSKA (reference sequence). This CDR3 contains 13 residues. Trimming took off 2 bases at V and 4 bases at J, with 9 bases between the two ends. CDR3 amino acids: CSARRRMNQPQHF. CDR3 in DNA: TGCAGTGCTAGACGGCGGATGAATCAGCCCCAGCATTTT.

This clonotype came up a few times. The chain carries TRBV7-6 and TRBJ2-2, with 10 bases identical to TRBD2. V was pared by 3 bases and J by 0 bases, with 4 bases of the junction left unmatched. CDR3 length: 17 residues. Germline V gene data show CDR1 as SGHVS and CDR2 as FNYEAQ. CDR3 nucleotides: TGTGCCAGCAGCTTTAGCGGGGGGCCCGCGAACACCGGGGAGCTGTTTTTT. Residues: CASSFSGGPANTGELFF.

The table lists this clonotype with many counts. The gene calls are TRBV5-1 and TRBJ2-7, with D hard to call. Trimming left V 4 bases short and J 7 bases short, with 15 bases between. Germline CDR1 is SGHRS and CDR2 is YFSETQ. CDR3 length: 13 amino acids. The CDR3 coding sequence is TGCGCCAGCAGCGCCCAGACCCTTGGAGAGCAGTACTTC. It yields the protein CASSAQTLGEQYF.

This clonotype was seen only a few times. The chain recombines TRBV20-1 with TRBJ2-3; maybe TRBD1 (6 bases). This CDR3 contains 14 residues. The V end lost 3 bases, the J end lost 0 bases, and 10 bases lay between the germline ends. In germline, CDR1 is DFQATT, CDR2 SNEGSKA (reference sequence). The CDR3, as DNA: TGCAGTGCTAGCCCAAGGGGGAGCACAGATACGCAGTATTTT. This gives the protein CSASPRGSTDTQYF.

This sequence joins TRBV7-6 and TRBJ2-1; D is ambiguous. CDR3 length: 15 amino acids. V was shortened by 2 bases and J by 8 bases, with 16 bases between the two germline ends. Germline V gene lookup returns CDR1 SGHVS and CDR2 FNYEAQ. The CDR3 sequence is CASSLFASPGHEQFF. CDR3 DNA: TGTGCCAGCAGCTTATTCGCATCCCCGGGTCATGAGCAGTTCTTC.

Many counts were recorded for this clonotype. The V gene is TRBV6-2 or TRBV6-3, the J gene TRBJ1-2, with a possible D match to TRBD1 (6 bases). Trimming shortened V by 0 bases and J by 7 bases, and 9 bases separated the two germline ends. Germline CDR1 MNHEY, CDR2 SVGEGT. The CDR3 loop spans 13 amino acids. CDR3 in amino acids: CASSYSAGVGYTF. The CDR3 region has the DNA TGTGCCAGCAGTTACTCGGCAGGGGTTGGCTACACCTTC.

This clonotype turned up a few times. The J gene is TRBJ2-2, the V gene TRBV5-6, with 8 bases lining up with TRBD1. V lost 4 bases, J lost 7 bases, and 6 bases stayed unmatched. Germline assignment: CDR1 SGHDT and CDR2 YYEEEE. This CDR3 is built from 14 residues. The DNA of the CDR3 is TGTGCCAGCAGCCCGACAGGGGATAACGGGGAGCTGTTTTTT. Encoded protein: CASSPTGDNGELFF.

J is TRBJ1-2 and V is TRBV27; 8 bases match TRBD1. CDR1 and CDR2 from the germline V gene are MNHEY and SMNVEV (reference sequence). The CDR3 is 14 residues long. J lost 5 bases, V lost 5 bases, and 7 bases had no gene match. The CDR3: CASSTSGTGYGYTF. CDR3 nucleotide sequence: TGTGCCAGCAGTACCTCCGGGACAGGATATGGCTACACCTTC.

This clonotype appeared a few times. The genes are TRBV29-1 and TRBJ2-7; D tentatively reads TRBD1 or TRBD2 (5 bases each). V was pared by 3 bases and J by 2 bases, with 8 bases between. CDR1 and CDR2 from the germline V gene are SQVTM and ANQGSEA. The CDR3 has 12 residues. The CDR3 nucleotides are TGCAGCGTTGAGGGGGATACCTACGAGCAGTACTTC. It is translated as CSVEGDTYEQYF.

This clonotype has only a few counts. The rearrangement uses TRBV20-1 and TRBJ1-1; no firm D call. The V gene lost 6 bases and the J gene lost 5 bases, with 13 bases spanning the gap. The CDR3 spans 12 residues. Germline V gene data show CDR1 as DFQATT and CDR2 as SNEGSKA (reference sequence). The DNA of the CDR3 is TGCAGTGCCGGACTGGGTTTGACTGAAGCTTTCTTT. Its protein product is CSAGLGLTEAFF.

This clonotype was observed a few times. The CDR3 DNA sequence: TGTGCCAGCAGTTTAGTGGGGCGTCCCGGTGGCTACACCTTC. As protein: CASSLVGRPGGYTF. The rearrangement links TRBV28 to TRBJ1-2; TRBD1 might be the D (5 bases). Germline loops: CDR1 MDHEN, CDR2 SYDVKM. The CDR3 has 14 amino acids. Trimming removed 2 bases at V and 7 bases at J, with 14 bases between.

This clonotype has a handful of counts. This chain joins TRBV11-2 and TRBJ2-7, with TRBD1 as a possible D gene (6 bases). Per the germline V gene, CDR1 is SGHAT and CDR2 is FQNNGV. The CDR3 consists of 16 residues. V was cut by 5 bases and J by 8 bases, with 25 bases left in between. The CDR3 protein is CASSLTSRTVLQKQYF. DNA for the CDR3: TGTGCCAGCAGCCTAACCAGCCGGACAGTTCTCCAAAAGCAGTACTTC.

This clonotype was observed a few times. The V call is TRBV20-1, the J call TRBJ2-3; TRBD2 matches at 9 bases. After removal of 4 bases from V and 2 bases from J, the junction contained 4 bases not matched to a gene. This CDR3 is built from 14 residues. Germline V CDR1 and CDR2: DFQATT, SNEGSKA (reference sequence). CDR3 region: CSATEREATDTQYF. In DNA, the CDR3 is TGCAGTGCTACTGAGCGGGAGGCCACAGATACGCAGTATTTT.

The chain is built from TRBV5-6 and TRBJ1-4; a weak D match, TRBD1 (5 bases). The CDR3 covers 16 residues. The V and J ends lost 0 bases and 8 bases respectively, with 17 bases between them. Germline CDR1 and CDR2: SGHDT and YYEEEE. CDR3 in amino acids: CASSLDPRGSGEKLFF. The CDR3, as DNA: TGTGCCAGCAGCTTGGACCCCCGGGGGTCCGGGGAAAAACTGTTTTTT.

The chain is built from TRBV4-3 and TRBJ1-2; D unclear. Germline values: CDR1 LGHNA, CDR2 YSLEER. V was shortened by 0 bases and J by 7 bases, with 18 bases between the two germline ends. The CDR3 sequence is 16 residues long. The CDR3 sequence is CASSQDLGVTGSGYTF. In nucleotides, the CDR3 is TGCGCCAGCAGCCAAGATTTGGGAGTCACCGGCAGTGGCTACACCTTC.

The chain employs TRBV12-3 or TRBV12-4 and TRBJ1-2, with unresolved D. The CDR3 is made up of 14 amino acids. The V end was cut by 5 bases, the J end by 0 bases, with 10 bases between. The CDR3 nucleotides read TGTGCCAGCAGTCCCATCGTATCTAACTATGGCTACACCTTC. Its protein product is CASSPIVSNYGYTF.

This clonotype was picked up a small number of times. The chain couples TRBV11-2 to TRBJ2-7, with TRBD1 matching over 8 bases. The CDR3 contains 15 residues. J was trimmed by 3 bases and V by 3 bases; bases with no gene match: 7. In germline, CDR1 is SGHAT, CDR2 FQNNGV. The CDR3 spells CASSLANRGFYEQYF. CDR3 sequence (DNA): TGTGCCAGCAGCTTGGCGAACAGGGGGTTCTACGAGCAGTACTTC.

This chain links TRBV7-2 with TRBJ2-5, with 8 bases identical to TRBD2. The CDR3 covers 16 residues. Germline CDR1 and CDR2: SGHTA and FQGNSA. V lost 1 base, J lost 1 base, and 5 bases stayed unmatched. CDR3 loop: CASSLGTSRGQETQYF. CDR3 bases: TGTGCCAGCAGCTTAGGGACTAGCCGGGGCCAAGAGACCCAGTACTTC.

This clonotype was counted between two and nine times. The V call is TRBV18, the J call TRBJ2-3; 7 bases agree with TRBD2. With V trimmed by 5 bases and J by 7 bases, 9 bases remained unmatched. The CDR3 has 14 amino acids. Germline CDR1 is KGHSH and CDR2 is LQKENI. The CDR3 here is CASSREDGRHTQYF. CDR3 nucleotide sequence: TGTGCCAGCTCAAGGGAAGACGGGAGGCATACGCAGTATTTT.

This clonotype occurred a few times. V gene TRBV19 combines with J gene TRBJ1-5; 7 positions agree with TRBD1. Germline CDR1 reads LNHDA; CDR2 reads SQIVND (reference sequence). V was clipped by 7 bases and J by 5 bases; unmatched bases: 8. CDR3 length equals 14 residues. The CDR3 here is CASTRTGGDQPQHF. The CDR3 coding sequence is TGTGCCAGTACCCGGACAGGCGGGGATCAGCCCCAGCATTTT.

V and J are TRBV5-1 and TRBJ2-2; the match to TRBD2 covers 11 bases. V trimming: 4 bases; J trimming: 5 bases; junction bases outside the gene matches: 7. From germline, CDR1 is SGHRS and CDR2 YFSETQ. There are 16 residues in the CDR3. The CDR3: CASSPLSGGGTGELFF. DNA of the CDR3: TGCGCCAGCAGCCCCCTTAGCGGGGGGGGGACCGGGGAGCTGTTTTTT.

This clonotype has a handful of counts. The rearrangement links TRBV9 to TRBJ1-2; TRBD1 matches at 12 bases. The CDR3 has 14 amino acids. The V gene end was trimmed by 4 bases and the J gene end by 7 bases; junction bases not matched to a gene: 5. CDR1 is SGDLS and CDR2 is YYNGEE in the germline V gene. The CDR3 spells CASSSGQGAFGYTF. The CDR3 bases are TGTGCCAGCAGCTCGGGACAGGGGGCTTTTGGCTACACCTTC. Full variable domain (rest looked up from reference TRBV9 and TRBJ1-2): DSGVTQTPKHLITATGQRVTLRCSPRSGDLSVYWYQQSLDQGLQFLIQYYNGEERAKGNILERFSAQQFPDLHSELNLSSLELGDSALYFCASSSGQGAFGYTFGSGTRLTVV.

CDR3 protein: CSARGYRDSYGYTF. The CDR3 DNA reads as TGCAGTGCTAGAGGGTACCGGGACAGCTATGGCTACACCTTC. The chain links TRBV20-1 to TRBJ1-2; TRBD1 aligns across 7 bases. This CDR3 spans 14 amino acids. Germline loops: CDR1 DFQATT, CDR2 SNEGSKA (reference sequence). V lost 1 base, J lost 4 bases, and 6 bases stayed unmatched.